The present entry profiles one TCR beta chain with its context. In the authors' methods: Cell counts per sample came from amplifying reference gene primers. Generated by immunoSEQ multiplex PCR, the TCRdb table keeps only in-frame clones and is missing some. That table furnishes V, J and clone size, whereas the DNA furnished D and trimming. The repertoire includes over 95,000 clones, approximately 90% of them detected once, and almost 8.5% sits in the top ten. This record comes from a study of blood T cell repertoires in COVID-19. Study-wide background: T cells, B-cell-depleted T cells, or PBMCs provided the cDNA or gDNA that served as material.

The CDR3 consists of 15 residues. Per germline, CDR1 MGHRA and CDR2 YSYEKL. Trimming shortened V by 2 bases and J by 6 bases, and 14 bases separated the two germline ends. The chain carries TRBV4-1 and TRBJ1-5, with D uncertain. The receptor was isolated from a woman in her 70s who had recovered from COVID-19. The sequencing input was peripheral blood. The CDR3 DNA reads as TGCGCCAGCAGCCAAATTCCGTCAGGAGGTCAGCCCCAGCATTTT. It codes for CASSQIPSGGQPQHF.